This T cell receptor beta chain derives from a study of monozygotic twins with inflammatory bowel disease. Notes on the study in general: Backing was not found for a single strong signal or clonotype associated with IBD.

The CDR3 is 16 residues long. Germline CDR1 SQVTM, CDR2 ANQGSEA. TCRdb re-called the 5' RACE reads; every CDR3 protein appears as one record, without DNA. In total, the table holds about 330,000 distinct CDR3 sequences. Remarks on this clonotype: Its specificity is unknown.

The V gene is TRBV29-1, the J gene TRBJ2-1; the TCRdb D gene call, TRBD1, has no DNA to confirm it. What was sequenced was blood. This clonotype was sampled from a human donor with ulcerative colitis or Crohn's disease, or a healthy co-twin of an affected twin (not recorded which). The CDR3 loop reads CSVEWGGAGAYNEQFF.